Following are 3 T cell receptor beta chains from one sample sequenced in a study of monozygotic twins with inflammatory bowel disease. Following a re-call of the 5' RACE reads, TCRdb has one entry per CDR3 protein and lacks DNA. This repertoire includes a few hundred thousand distinct CDR3 sequences. Sequenced sample: blood. These TCRs come from a human donor with ulcerative colitis or Crohn's disease, or a healthy co-twin of an affected twin (not recorded which).

The chain is built from TRBV20-1 and TRBJ2-7. Germline assignment: CDR1 DFQATT and CDR2 SNEGSKA (reference sequence). The CDR3 is 13 amino acids. The CDR3 protein is CSGKGLGPYEQYF.

The V and J genes are TRBV18 and TRBJ1-2; the TRBD1 assignment by TCRdb is unverifiable without DNA. Germline V CDR1 and CDR2: KGHSH, LQKENI. The CDR3 totals 14 residues. CDR3 region: CASSPSRQGDDYTF.

The chain carries TRBV7-9 and TRBJ2-1; there is no DNA to check the TCRdb D call of TRBD1. CDR3 length: 15 residues. Germline V gene data show CDR1 as SEHNR and CDR2 as FQNEAQ (reference sequence). CDR3 protein: CASSIDRASDNEQFF.